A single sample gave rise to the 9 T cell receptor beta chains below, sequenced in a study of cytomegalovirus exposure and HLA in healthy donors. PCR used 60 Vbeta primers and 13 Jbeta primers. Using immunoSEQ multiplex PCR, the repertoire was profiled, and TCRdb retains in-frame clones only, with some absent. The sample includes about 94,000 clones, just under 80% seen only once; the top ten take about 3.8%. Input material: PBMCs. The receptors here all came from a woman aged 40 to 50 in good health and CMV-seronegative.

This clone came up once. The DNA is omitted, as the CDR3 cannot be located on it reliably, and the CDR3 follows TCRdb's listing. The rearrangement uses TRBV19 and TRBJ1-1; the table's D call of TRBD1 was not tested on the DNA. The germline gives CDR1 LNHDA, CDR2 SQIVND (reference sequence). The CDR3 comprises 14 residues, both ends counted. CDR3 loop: CASSIEFGTGTRLF.

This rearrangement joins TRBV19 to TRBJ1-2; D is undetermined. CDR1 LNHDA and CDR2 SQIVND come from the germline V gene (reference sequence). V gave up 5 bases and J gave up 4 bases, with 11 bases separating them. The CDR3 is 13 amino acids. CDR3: CASSPNRSYGYTF. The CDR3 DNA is TGTGCCAGTAGTCCAAACCGGAGCTATGGCTACACCTTC.

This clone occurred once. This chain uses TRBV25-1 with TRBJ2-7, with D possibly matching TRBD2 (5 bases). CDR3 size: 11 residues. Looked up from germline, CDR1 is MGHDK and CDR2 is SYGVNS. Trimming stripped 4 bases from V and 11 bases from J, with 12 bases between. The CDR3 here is CASSAGVIEYF. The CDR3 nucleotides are TGTGCCAGCAGTGCCGGGGTTATCGAGTACTTC.

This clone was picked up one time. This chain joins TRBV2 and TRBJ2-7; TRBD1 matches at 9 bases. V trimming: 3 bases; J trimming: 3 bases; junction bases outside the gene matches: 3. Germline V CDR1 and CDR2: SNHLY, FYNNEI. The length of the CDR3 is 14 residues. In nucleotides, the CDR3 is TGTGCCAGCAGTGATCGGACAGGGGTCTACGAGCAGTACTTC. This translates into CASSDRTGVYEQYF.

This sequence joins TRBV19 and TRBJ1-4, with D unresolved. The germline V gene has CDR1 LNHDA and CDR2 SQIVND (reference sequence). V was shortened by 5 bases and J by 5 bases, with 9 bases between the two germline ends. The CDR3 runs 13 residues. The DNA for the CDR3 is TGTGCCAGTAGTCGACTCCCAAATGAAAAACTGTTTTTT. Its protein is CASSRLPNEKLFF.

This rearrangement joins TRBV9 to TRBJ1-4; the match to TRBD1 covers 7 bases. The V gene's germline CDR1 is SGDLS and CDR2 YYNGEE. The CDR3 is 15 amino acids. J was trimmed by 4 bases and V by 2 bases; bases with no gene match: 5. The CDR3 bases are TGTGCCAGCAGCGTCGATACAGGGGTTAATGAAAAACTGTTTTTT. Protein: CASSVDTGVNEKLFF.

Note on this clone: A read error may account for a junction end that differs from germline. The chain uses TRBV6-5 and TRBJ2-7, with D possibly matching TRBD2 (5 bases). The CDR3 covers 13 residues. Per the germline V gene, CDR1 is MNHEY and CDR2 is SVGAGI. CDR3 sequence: CASSPPATSRLHF. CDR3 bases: TGTGCCAGCAGTCCCCCGGCCACTAGTAGGCTTCACTTC.

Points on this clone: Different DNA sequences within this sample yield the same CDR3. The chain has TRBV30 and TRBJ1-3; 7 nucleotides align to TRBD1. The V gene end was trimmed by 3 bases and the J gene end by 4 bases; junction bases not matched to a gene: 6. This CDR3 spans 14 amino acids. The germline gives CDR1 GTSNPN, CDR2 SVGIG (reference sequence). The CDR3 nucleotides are TGTGCCTGGAGCCTAGGGACAGCCGGAAACACCATATATTTT. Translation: CAWSLGTAGNTIYF.

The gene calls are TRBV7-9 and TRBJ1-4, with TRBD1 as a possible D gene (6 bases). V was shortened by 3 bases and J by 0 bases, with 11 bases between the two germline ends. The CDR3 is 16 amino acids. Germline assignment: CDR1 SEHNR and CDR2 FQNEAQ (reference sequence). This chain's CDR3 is CASSFLRTATNEKLFF. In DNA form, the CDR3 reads TGTGCCAGCAGCTTCTTAAGGACAGCAACTAATGAAAAACTGTTTTTT.